The T cell receptor beta chain described here comes from a study of T-cell memory formation after mild COVID-19. Overall study results and limits: Nothing showed for sure that second-wave clones peaking on day 37 were SARS-CoV-2 specific.

This CDR3 contains 12 residues. The V and J ends lost 6 bases and 5 bases respectively, with 11 bases between them. CDR1 and CDR2 (germline): KGHSH, LQKENI. This clonotype came up a few times. The antigen remains undetermined. TCRdb ran MiXCR on the 5' RACE reads and lists one entry per CDR3 protein. Among tens of thousands of distinct CDR3 sequences, around 21% were seen once, and the ten largest hold 1.5%. The chain joins TRBV18 to TRBJ2-7; D possibly matches TRBD1 or TRBD2 (5 bases each). The sample taken for sequencing was PBMCs or a T cell subset sorted from them (not recorded which). This receptor was identified in an adult who had mild COVID-19 (a few samples of this study predate the infection). Cell type and time point are not known. As DNA, the CDR3 is TGTGCCAGCTCCCTAGAGGGGAACGAGCAGTACTTC. This gives the protein CASSLEGNEQYF. Based on the CDR3 plus reference TRBV18 and TRBJ2-7, the full variable domain is NAGVMQNPRHLVRRRGQEARLRCSPMKGHSHVYWYRQLPEEGLKFMVYLQKENIIDESGMPKERFSAEFPKEGPSILRIQQVVRGDSAAYFCASSLEGNEQYFGPGTRLTVT.